The next 2 T cell receptor beta chains were all read from a single sample in a study of blood T cell repertoires in COVID-19. TCRdb's copy holds only in-frame clones and misses some; the assay was immunoSEQ multiplex PCR. The repertoire has about 250,000 clones, about nine tenths of them found once; the top ten carry about 6.9%. The sample comprised PBMCs or T cells enriched from blood (not recorded which). These TCRs come from a woman aged 25 to 39 with acute COVID-19.

The chain has TRBV7-8 and TRBJ2-7; TRBD2 agrees at 14 bases. Trimming took 7 bases from V and 2 from J; bases not matched to a gene: 10. CDR3 length equals 17 residues. Germline V lookup: CDR1 SGHVS, CDR2 FQNEAQ. The CDR3 region has the DNA TGTGCCAGCACCACTGCCGGGACTAGCGGGGGAACCTACGAGCAGTACTTC. Amino acid sequence: CASTTAGTSGGTYEQYF.

V usage is TRBV5-1 and J usage is TRBJ2-2; 7 bases agree with TRBD2. The trim removed 2 bases at V and 0 bases at J, leaving 1 base unmatched. The germline V gene has CDR1 SGHRS and CDR2 YFSETQ. The CDR3 length is 15 residues. The CDR3 DNA reads TGCGCCAGCAGCTTTGGGACTACGAACACCGGGGAGCTGTTTTTT. As protein: CASSFGTTNTGELFF.